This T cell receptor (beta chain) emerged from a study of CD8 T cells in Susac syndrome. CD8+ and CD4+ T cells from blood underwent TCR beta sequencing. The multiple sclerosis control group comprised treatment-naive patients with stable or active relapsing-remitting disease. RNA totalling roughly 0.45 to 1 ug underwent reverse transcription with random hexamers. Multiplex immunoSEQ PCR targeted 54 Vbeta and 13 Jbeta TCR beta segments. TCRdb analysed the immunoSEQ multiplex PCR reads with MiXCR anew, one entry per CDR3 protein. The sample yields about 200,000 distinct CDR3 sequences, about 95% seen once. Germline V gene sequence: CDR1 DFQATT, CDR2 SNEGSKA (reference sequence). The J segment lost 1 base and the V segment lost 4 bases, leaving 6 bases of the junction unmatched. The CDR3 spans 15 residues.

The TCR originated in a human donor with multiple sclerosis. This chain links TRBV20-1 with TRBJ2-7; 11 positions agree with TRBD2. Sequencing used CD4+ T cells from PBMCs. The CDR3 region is CSANLAGGLSYEQYF. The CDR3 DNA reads TGCAGTGCTAACCTAGCGGGAGGACTATCCTACGAGCAGTACTTC.